This TCR beta chain was profiled in a study of blood T cell repertoires in COVID-19. Across the study: Samples came from the United States, Italy and Spain, spanning acute and convalescent COVID-19. Sample material is recorded as cDNA or gDNA derived from T cells, B-cell-depleted T cells, or PBMCs.

The authors' processing: Estimation of nucleated cell counts relied on the amplification of reference gene primers. Profiling relied on immunoSEQ multiplex PCR, and the TCRdb table lists in-frame clones only, not all of them. That table furnishes V, J and clone size, whereas the DNA furnished D and trimming. The sample shows 88,000 or so clones, about 86% of them seen only once. Germline V gives CDR1 LGHDT, CDR2 YNNKEL (reference sequence). The trim removed 6 bases at V and 6 bases at J, leaving 10 bases unmatched. The CDR3 covers 16 residues. The sequencing input was peripheral blood. This TCR came from a man in his 60s with acute or convalescent COVID-19. This chain connects TRBV3-1 (or the pseudogene TRBV3-2) to TRBJ1-6, with 8 bases matching TRBD1. The CDR3: CASRLIRDRTNSPLHF. The CDR3 DNA reads TGTGCCAGCAGGTTGATCCGGGACAGGACTAATTCACCCCTCCACTTT.